This is a list of T cell receptor beta chains from one sample in a study of OX40 agonist ivuxolimab in advanced cancers. Data came from immunoSEQ multiplex PCR; TCRdb stores just in-frame clones and leaves some out. The sample yields over 55,000 clones, 77% seen once. The specimen comprised CD4+ or CD8+ T cells sorted from blood, sampled in a trial of the OX40 agonist ivuxolimab. These receptors were collected from an adult with an advanced solid tumor such as melanoma, head and neck, liver or kidney cancer. Each CDR3 is given with its conserved first and last residue. Each record gives: D gene, V gene, J gene, clone size, CDR3 protein, CDR3 DNA. The D gene is left open where the match is weak. Part of the rows lack a size; the others show once, few, many or a class for expanded clones.

.	TRBV25-1	TRBJ1-3	.	CASSPDSSGNTIYF	TGTGCCAGCAGTCCGGACAGCTCTGGAAACACCATATATTTT
.	TRBV6-1	TRBJ2-3	once	CASSGQGVTQYF	TGTGCCAGCAGTGGGCAGGGCGTTACGCAGTATTTT
.	TRBV7-8	TRBJ1-1	.	CASSFSQGSNTEAFF	TGTGCCAGCAGCTTTTCACAGGGCTCGAACACTGAAGCTTTCTTT
TRBD1	TRBV28	TRBJ1-5	.	CASSLGQGAGQPQHF	TGTGCCAGCAGTCTCGGACAGGGGGCAGGTCAGCCCCAGCATTTT
.	TRBV5-1	TRBJ1-4	.	CASSLPTGGANEKLFF	TGCGCCAGCAGCTTGCCTACCGGTGGGGCTAATGAAAAACTGTTTTTT
.	TRBV6-6	TRBJ1-5	many	CASSPGGNQPQHF	TGTGCCAGCAGCCCCGGGGGCAATCAGCCCCAGCATTTT
TRBD1	TRBV5-8	TRBJ2-7	.	CASSPLWGQPPEQYF	TGTGCCAGCAGCCCCCTGTGGGGACAGCCCCCGGAGCAGTACTTC
TRBD1	TRBV11-2	TRBJ1-3	.	CASSSLGGTPGGTGNTIYF	TGTGCCAGCAGCTCTTTGGGGGGGACTCCAGGGGGCACTGGAAACACCATATATTTT
TRBD1	TRBV28	TRBJ2-7	.	CASSLFNYRDRVSYEQYF	TGTGCCAGCAGTTTATTTAACTACCGGGACAGGGTCTCCTACGAGCAGTACTTC
TRBD1	TRBV5-8	TRBJ1-1	.	CASRQRQGAEAFF	TGTGCCAGCAGGCAAAGACAGGGGGCCGAGGCTTTCTTT
TRBD1	TRBV5-1	TRBJ1-1	.	CASRKTPGQGNTEAFF	TGCGCCAGCAGAAAAACGCCGGGACAGGGGAACACTGAAGCTTTCTTT
.	TRBV5-1	TRBJ2-1	.	CASSLGGAFSYNEQFF	TGCGCCAGCAGCTTGGGCGGGGCTTTCTCCTACAATGAGCAGTTCTTC
.	TRBV28	TRBJ2-7	.	CASNSGGTPYEQYF	TGTGCCAGCAATTCTGGCGGGACACCCTACGAGCAGTACTTC
TRBD1	TRBV2	TRBJ2-3	.	CASSMDRVVTDTQYF	TGTGCCAGCAGTATGGACAGGGTGGTCACAGATACGCAGTATTTT
TRBD1	TRBV27	TRBJ1-2	.	CASRRTWDREGYTF	TGTGCCAGCAGGCGAACATGGGACAGGGAAGGCTACACCTTC
TRBD1	TRBV9	TRBJ2-7	.	CASSAQGAYEQYF	TGTGCCAGCAGCGCACAGGGGGCTTACGAGCAGTACTTC
TRBD2	TRBV5-1	TRBJ2-7	.	CASSEGLAGAGYEQYF	TGCGCCAGCAGCGAAGGCCTAGCGGGGGCAGGATACGAGCAGTACTTC
.	TRBV30	TRBJ1-6	.	CAWQDFIDSPLHF	TGTGCCTGGCAGGATTTCATTGATTCACCCCTCCACTTT
.	TRBV5-1	TRBJ1-1	.	CASSLGVLDTEAFF	TGCGCCAGCAGCTTAGGGGTTTTGGACACTGAAGCTTTCTTT
.	TRBV4-1	TRBJ1-2	medium-sized	CASSQDPLRSRFNYGYTF	TGCGCCAGCAGCCAAGACCCTCTTAGGTCCAGGTTTAACTATGGCTACACCTTC
TRBD1	TRBV5-6	TRBJ1-4	once	CASSLRTGPNEKLFF	TGTGCCAGCAGCTTGAGGACAGGACCAAATGAAAAACTGTTTTTT
.	TRBV4-1	TRBJ2-1	.	CASSQDGPRFF	TGCGCCAGCAGCCAAGACGGGCCGCGGTTCTTC
.	TRBV9	TRBJ2-3	.	CASSVGDIRATDTQYF	TGTGCCAGCAGCGTAGGGGATATTAGGGCCACAGATACGCAGTATTTT
TRBD1	TRBV2	TRBJ1-2	.	CASSSTGGSGYTF	TGTGCCAGCAGTTCAACAGGGGGTAGCGGCTACACCTTC
TRBD1	TRBV28	TRBJ1-5	medium-sized	CASRITGTGNQPQHF	TGTGCCAGCAGGATTACCGGGACAGGGAATCAGCCCCAGCATTTT
.	TRBV19	TRBJ2-7	.	CASSIMGGDEQYF	TGTGCCAGTAGTATAATGGGCGGGGACGAGCAGTACTTC